This TCR beta chain was captured in a study of siplizumab effects on memory and regulatory T cells (dated by TCRdb to about 2019). For the study in its entirety: The study looked at the effect of siplizumab, an anti-CD2 antibody, on alloreactive T-cell subsets in allogeneic mixed lymphocyte reactions made from human PBMCs.

Sorted unstimulated T cells and proliferating T cells recovered from mixed lymphocyte reactions underwent TCRbeta CDR3 sequencing. Fresh whole blood from around eleven HLA-typed healthy donors served as the source for isolating PBMCs. To map where alloreactive clones came from, unstimulated CD4+ regulatory T cells were FACS-sorted. A note on this clone: No cognate antigen has been identified for it. There are no base qualities to consult, and no much larger clone falls within one base.

Library method: the immunoSEQ multiplex PCR assay. Approximately 10^5 TCR templates per sample were assayed by the deep sequencing platform. Genomic DNA extracted from sorted T cells was used for TCRbeta CDR3 sequencing. Concerning the study's data processing: The R programming language was used for clonal analysis of TCRbeta CDR3 data. Comparing unstimulated samples against CFSE-low samples taken after the reaction was how alloreactive CD4+ and CD8+ clones were defined. By matching sequences to the repertoires of sorted unstimulated Treg and non-Treg cells, each alloreactive CD4+ clone was assigned a regulatory or non-regulatory origin. As stored in TCRdb, this immuneACCESS dataset retains in-frame rearrangements with V and J assigned. A fraction of the clones does not appear; measured against another copy, unresolved V genes explain less than half of the discrepancy, and the remainder lacks a known reason. V, J and clone size are those of that table, while D and trimming were read from the DNA. The sample table holds more than 85,000 clones, of which about 92% were seen once. The ten top clones hold around 0.75% of the sample.

CDR1 SGHRS and CDR2 YFSETQ are derived from the germline V gene. From V the trimming removes 0 bases and from J it removes 8 bases, while the gene matches leave 5 bases of the junction unaccounted for. The CDR3 goes from the cysteine to the phenylalanine over 14 residues. Only the CDR3 region is kept as DNA, spanning 42 bases read in frame from base 1. General study outcomes and caveats: A naive or memory phenotype could not be assigned to roughly 75-96% of proliferating CD4+ or CD8+ clones. The cumulative frequency of alloreactive sequences that could be traced back to unstimulated CD4+ memory T cells was significantly reduced by siplizumab. Compared with memory T cells, unstimulated naive T cells appeared more diverse, and naive cells seemed to make a substantial contribution to the alloresponse. The suppressive function of proliferating Tregs from siplizumab cultures was not functionally confirmed. Sequences below about 10^-5 frequency were poorly captured, so only a minor fraction of alloreactive clones could be mapped to unstimulated subsets. Among mappable alloreactive CD4+ clones, the Treg-derived fraction averaged approximately 69% with siplizumab versus about 27% in control reactions.

The clonotype comes from a human donor in good health. The chain is encoded by TRBV5-1 joined to TRBJ2-3; TRBD2 matches 8 bases in the middle. Source material: Tregs sorted from blood. The nucleotide sequence reads as follows: TGCGCCAGCAGCTTGGAAGTAGCGGGAAGTACGCAGTATTTT. Its protein reads: CASSLEVAGSTQYF.